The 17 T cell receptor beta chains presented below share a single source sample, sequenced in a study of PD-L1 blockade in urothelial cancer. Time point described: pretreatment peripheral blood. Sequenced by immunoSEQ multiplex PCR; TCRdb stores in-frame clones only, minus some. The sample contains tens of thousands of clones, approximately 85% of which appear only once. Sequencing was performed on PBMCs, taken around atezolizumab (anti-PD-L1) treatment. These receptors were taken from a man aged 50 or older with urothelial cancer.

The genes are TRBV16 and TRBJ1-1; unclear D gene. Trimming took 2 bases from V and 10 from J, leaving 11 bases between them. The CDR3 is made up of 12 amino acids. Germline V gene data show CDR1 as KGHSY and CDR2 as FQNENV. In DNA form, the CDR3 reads TGTGCCAGCAGCCAACAGTTAGGAGTAGCTTTCTTT. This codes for CASSQQLGVAFF.

The CDR3 loop reads CASSLVLVSGETQYF. Here the CDR3 DNA reads TGTGCCAGCAGCTTGGTGTTGGTGAGCGGAGAGACCCAGTACTTC. The chain employs TRBV7-2 and TRBJ2-5; tentatively, D is TRBD2 (5 bases). The CDR3 has 15 residues. V dropped 3 bases and J dropped 4 bases, with 15 bases sitting between them. The germline V gene encodes CDR1 SGHTA and CDR2 FQGNSA.

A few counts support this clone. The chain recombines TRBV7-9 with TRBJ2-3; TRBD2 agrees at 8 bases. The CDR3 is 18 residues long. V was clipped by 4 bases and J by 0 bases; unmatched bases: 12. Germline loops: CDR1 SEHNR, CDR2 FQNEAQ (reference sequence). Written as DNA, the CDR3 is TGTGCCAGCAGCTCTCCCAGCGGGGGACCCTCTAGCACAGATACGCAGTATTTT. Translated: CASSSPSGGPSSTDTQYF. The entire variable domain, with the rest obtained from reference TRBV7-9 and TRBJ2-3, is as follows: DTGVSQNPRHKITKRGQNVTFRCDPISEHNRLYWYRQTLGQGPEFLTYFQNEAQLEKSRLLSDRFSAERPKGSFSTLEIQRTEQGDSAMYLCASSSPSGGPSSTDTQYFGPGTRLTVL.

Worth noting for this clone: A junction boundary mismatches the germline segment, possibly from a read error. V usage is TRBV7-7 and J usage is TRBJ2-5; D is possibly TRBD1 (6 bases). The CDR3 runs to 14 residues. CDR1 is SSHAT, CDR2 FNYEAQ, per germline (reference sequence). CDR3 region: CASSSRGVQETQYF. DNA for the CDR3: TGTGCTAGCAGCTCCAGGGGTGTACAAGAGACCCAGTACTTC.

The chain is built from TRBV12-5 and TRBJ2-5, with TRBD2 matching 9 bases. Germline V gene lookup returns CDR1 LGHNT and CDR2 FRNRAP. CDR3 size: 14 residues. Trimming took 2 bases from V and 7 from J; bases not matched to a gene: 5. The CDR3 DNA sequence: TGTGCTAGTGGTTTGTCATCGACTAGCGGGACCCAGTACTTC. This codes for CASGLSSTSGTQYF.

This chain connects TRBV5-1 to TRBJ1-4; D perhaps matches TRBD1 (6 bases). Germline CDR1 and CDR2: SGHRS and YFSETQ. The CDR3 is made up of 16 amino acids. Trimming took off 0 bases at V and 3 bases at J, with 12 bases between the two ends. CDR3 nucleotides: TGCGCCAGCAGCTTGGGAACAGGGTTGTCTAATGAAAAACTGTTTTTT. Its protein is CASSLGTGLSNEKLFF.

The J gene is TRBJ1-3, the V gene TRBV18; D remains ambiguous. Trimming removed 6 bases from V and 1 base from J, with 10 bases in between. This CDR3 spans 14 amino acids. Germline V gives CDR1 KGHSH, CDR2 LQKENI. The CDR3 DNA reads TGTGCCAGCTCCCGTGAGTCTTCTGGAAACACCATATATTTT. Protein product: CASSRESSGNTIYF.

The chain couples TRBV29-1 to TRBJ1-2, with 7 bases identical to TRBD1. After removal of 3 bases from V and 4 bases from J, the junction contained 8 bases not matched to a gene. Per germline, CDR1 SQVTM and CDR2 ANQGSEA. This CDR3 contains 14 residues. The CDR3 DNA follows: TGCAGCGTTGATCAAGCAGGGGGAGGCTATGGCTACACCTTC. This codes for CSVDQAGGGYGYTF.

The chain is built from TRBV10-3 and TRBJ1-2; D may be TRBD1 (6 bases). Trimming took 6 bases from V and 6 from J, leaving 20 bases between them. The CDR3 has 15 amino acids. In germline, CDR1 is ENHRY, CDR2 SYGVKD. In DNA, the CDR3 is TGTGCCATCAGCTCTCCGCAGGGGAATTGGAATGGCTACACCTTC. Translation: CAISSPQGNWNGYTF.

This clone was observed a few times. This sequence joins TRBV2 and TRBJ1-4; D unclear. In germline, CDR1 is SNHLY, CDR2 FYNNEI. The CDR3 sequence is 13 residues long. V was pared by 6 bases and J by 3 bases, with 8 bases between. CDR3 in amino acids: CASSEFSNEKLFF. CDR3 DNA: TGTGCCAGCAGCGAGTTTTCTAATGAAAAACTGTTTTTT.

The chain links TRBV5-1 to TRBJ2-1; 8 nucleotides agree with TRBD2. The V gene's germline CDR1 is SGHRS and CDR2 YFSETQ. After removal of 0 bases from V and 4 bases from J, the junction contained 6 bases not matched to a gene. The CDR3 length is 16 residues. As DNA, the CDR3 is TGCGCCAGCAGCTTGGTGGGCGGGGGGAGTTACAATGAGCAGTTCTTC. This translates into CASSLVGGGSYNEQFF.

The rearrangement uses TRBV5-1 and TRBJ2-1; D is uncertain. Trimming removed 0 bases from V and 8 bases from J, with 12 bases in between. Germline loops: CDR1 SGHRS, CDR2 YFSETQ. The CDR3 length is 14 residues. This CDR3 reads CASSLGNRADEQFF. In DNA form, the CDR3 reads TGCGCCAGCAGCTTGGGCAACAGAGCAGATGAGCAGTTCTTC.

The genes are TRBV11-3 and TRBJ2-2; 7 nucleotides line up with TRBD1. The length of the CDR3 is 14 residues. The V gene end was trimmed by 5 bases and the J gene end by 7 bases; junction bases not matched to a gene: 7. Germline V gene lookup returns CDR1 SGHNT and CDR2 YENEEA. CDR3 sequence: CASSQTTGFGELFF. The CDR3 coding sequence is TGTGCCAGCAGCCAAACGACAGGGTTCGGGGAGCTGTTTTTT. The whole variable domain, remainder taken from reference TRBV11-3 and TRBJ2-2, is EAGVVQSPRYKIIEKKQPVAFWCNPISGHNTLYWYLQNLGQGPELLIRYENEEAVDDSQLPKDRFSAERLKGVDSTLKIQPAELGDSAVYLCASSQTTGFGELFFGEGSRLTVL.

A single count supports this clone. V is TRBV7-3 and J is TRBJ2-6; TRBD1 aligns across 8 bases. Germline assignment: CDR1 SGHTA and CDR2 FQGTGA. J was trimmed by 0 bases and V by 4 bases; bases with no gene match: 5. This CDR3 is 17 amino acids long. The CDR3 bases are TGTGCCAGCAGCTCTCGCGGACAGGGCTCTGGGGCCAACGTCCTGACTTTC. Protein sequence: CASSSRGQGSGANVLTF. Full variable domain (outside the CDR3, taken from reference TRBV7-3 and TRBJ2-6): GAGVSQTPSNKVTEKGKYVELRCDPISGHTALYWYRQSLGQGPEFLIYFQGTGAADDSGLPNDRFFAVRPEGSVSTLKIQRTERGDSAVYLCASSSRGQGSGANVLTFGAGSRLTVL.

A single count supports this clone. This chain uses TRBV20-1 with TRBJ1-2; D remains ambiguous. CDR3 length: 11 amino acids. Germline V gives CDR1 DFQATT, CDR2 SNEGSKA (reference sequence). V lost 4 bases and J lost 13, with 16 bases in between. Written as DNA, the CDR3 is TGCAGTGCTATAGGAGGGAAGGCGTCCACCTTC. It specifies CSAIGGKASTF.

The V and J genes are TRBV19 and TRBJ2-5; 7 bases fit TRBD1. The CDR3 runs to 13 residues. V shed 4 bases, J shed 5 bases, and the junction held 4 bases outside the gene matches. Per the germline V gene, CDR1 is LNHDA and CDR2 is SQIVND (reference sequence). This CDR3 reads CASSRQGYETQYF. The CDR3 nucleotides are TGTGCCAGTAGTAGACAGGGTTACGAGACCCAGTACTTC.

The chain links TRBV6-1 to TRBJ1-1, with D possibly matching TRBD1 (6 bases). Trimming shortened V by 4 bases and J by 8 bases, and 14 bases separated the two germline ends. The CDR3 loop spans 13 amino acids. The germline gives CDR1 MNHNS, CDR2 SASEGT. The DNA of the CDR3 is TGTGCCAGCAGTGTAACCGGGACACGCGAAGCTTTCTTT. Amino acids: CASSVTGTREAFF.